These 27 T cell receptor beta chains were sequenced from one sample in a study of shared clonotypes between healthy human individuals. The data were produced by immunoSEQ multiplex PCR, yet TCRdb's version contains in-frame clones alone and is incomplete. The sample records approximately 500,000 clones, around 79% being singletons. Sequencing input: PBMCs. These receptors were taken from a woman between 35 and 50 years old in good health. Some clones in this sample may be carry-over from other donors' samples.

The chain is built from TRBV28 and TRBJ1-3; no reliable D call. CDR1 MDHEN and CDR2 SYDVKM come from the germline V gene. There are 14 residues in the CDR3. The germline V and J ends were trimmed by 3 bases and 0 bases, with 6 bases remaining between them. CDR3 sequence reads: CASSLDGSGNTIYF. For the CDR3, the DNA is TGTGCCAGCAGTTTGGACGGCTCTGGAAACACCATATATTTT.

The CDR3 loop reads CASSLGTGGRNTIYF. In nucleotides, the CDR3 is TGCGCCAGCAGCCTTGGGACAGGGGGAAGAAACACCATATATTTT. The rearrangement links TRBV4-1 to TRBJ1-3; 11 bases match TRBD1. This CDR3 is 15 amino acids long. Germline V gene sequence: CDR1 MGHRA, CDR2 YSYEKL. The V gene end was trimmed by 4 bases and the J gene end by 5 bases; junction bases not matched to a gene: 4.

J is TRBJ1-1 and V is TRBV7-9, with D possibly TRBD1 on 5 matching bases. The CDR3 is 12 residues long. Germline CDR1 SEHNR, CDR2 FQNEAQ (reference sequence). The V end was cut by 4 bases, the J end by 8 bases, with 11 bases between. CDR3 protein: CASSSTGSEAFF. CDR3 in DNA: TGTGCCAGCAGCTCCACAGGTTCCGAAGCTTTCTTT.

CDR3 coding DNA: TGTGCCAGCAGTCCTGGATTCTACAATGAGCAGTTCTTC. Translation gives CASSPGFYNEQFF. The chain links TRBV27 to TRBJ2-1, with D unresolved. Trimming removed 5 bases at V and 3 bases at J, with 8 bases between. The germline gives CDR1 MNHEY, CDR2 SMNVEV (reference sequence). The CDR3 consists of 13 residues.

There are a few counts of this clone. The chain has TRBV2 and TRBJ2-7; D is unresolved. Trimming took 5 bases from V and 3 from J, leaving 8 bases between them. Per the germline V gene, CDR1 is SNHLY and CDR2 is FYNNEI. This CDR3 is 12 amino acids long. The CDR3 bases are TGTGCCAGCAGTCTCGATCTCTACGAGCAGTACTTC. This gives the protein CASSLDLYEQYF.

This clone has just one count. Other DNA sequences in the sample encode the same CDR3. In DNA form, the CDR3 reads TGTGCCAGCAGCTTAGTTGAAGAGACCCAGTACTTC. This translates into CASSLVEETQYF. This chain connects TRBV7-9 to TRBJ2-5; no reliable D call. V lost 1 base and J 3 bases, leaving 3 bases between the germline ends. Looked up from germline, CDR1 is SEHNR and CDR2 is FQNEAQ (reference sequence). The CDR3 runs 12 residues.

This clone was seen once. V is TRBV15 and J is TRBJ1-1; D not certain. Trimming pared 1 base from V and 0 bases from J, leaving 6 bases between. The CDR3 has 14 amino acids. Germline CDR1 is LNHNV and CDR2 is YYDKDF (reference sequence). The CDR3 loop is CATSRGGLNTEAFF. The DNA for the CDR3 is TGTGCCACCAGCAGAGGAGGGCTGAACACTGAAGCTTTCTTT.

This clone has a single count. The genes are TRBV19 and TRBJ1-5; weak D call: TRBD1 (6 bases). V lost 5 bases, J lost 7 bases, and 12 bases lay in between. This CDR3 contains 13 residues. CDR1 is LNHDA and CDR2 is SQIVND in the germline V gene (reference sequence). CDR3 region: CASSYREGQPQHF. CDR3 nucleotide sequence: TGTGCCAGTAGTTACAGGGAAGGACAGCCCCAGCATTTT. Together with reference TRBV19 and TRBJ1-5, the CDR3 gives the full variable domain: DGGITQSPKYLFRKEGQNVTLSCEQNLNHDAMYWYRQDPGQGLRLIYYSQIVNDFQKGDIAEGYSVSREKKESFPLTVTSAQKNPTAFYLCASSYREGQPQHFGDGTRLSIL.

This clone was seen a handful of times. The chain joins TRBV4-1 to TRBJ2-1, with D tentatively TRBD2 (6 bases). V lost 0 bases to trimming and J lost 8 bases, with 17 bases between them. The CDR3 has 16 residues. Per germline, CDR1 MGHRA and CDR2 YSYEKL. Written as DNA, the CDR3 is TGCGCCAGCAGCCAAGATCAACTGCGGGACGACGATGAGCAGTTCTTC. Translating gives CASSQDQLRDDDEQFF.

This rearrangement joins TRBV19 to TRBJ2-7; either TRBD1 or TRBD2 may supply D (5 bases each). The V and J ends lost 2 bases and 3 bases respectively, with 14 bases between them. In germline, CDR1 is LNHDA, CDR2 SQIVND (reference sequence). The CDR3 sequence is 15 residues long. The CDR3 loop is CASSIQSGTVYEQYF. CDR3 nucleotide sequence: TGTGCCAGTAGTATACAGTCAGGGACGGTCTACGAGCAGTACTTC.

The chain has TRBV30 and TRBJ2-5; 14 bases are a match to TRBD2. Near its end, the DNA agrees better with TRBJ2-7, so the J call may be wrong. The CDR3 covers 20 residues. In germline, CDR1 is GTSNPN, CDR2 SVGIG (reference sequence). The CDR3 region is CAWMLPPGLAGGPPNYEQYF. The DNA for the CDR3 is TGTGCCTGGATGCTACCACCCGGACTAGCGGGAGGCCCACCTAACTACGAGCAGTACTTC.

The genes are TRBV7-2 and TRBJ1-2; TRBD1 is a possible D gene (5 bases). The CDR3 is 14 amino acids. V was shortened by 3 bases and J by 7 bases, with 15 bases between the two germline ends. The germline gives CDR1 SGHTA, CDR2 FQGNSA. The CDR3 region has the DNA TGTGCCAGCAGCTTTCTCAGGGCTGGTGGTGGCTACACCTTC. Protein sequence: CASSFLRAGGGYTF. Full variable domain (remainder filled in from reference TRBV7-2 and TRBJ1-2): GAGVSQSPSNKVTEKGKDVELRCDPISGHTALYWYRQSLGQGLEFLIYFQGNSAPDKSGLPSDRFSAERTGGSVSTLTIQRTQQEDSAVYLCASSFLRAGGGYTFGSGTRLTVV.

The chain carries TRBV7-9 and TRBJ2-1; D gene uncertain. The CDR3 totals 13 residues. Germline CDR1 is SEHNR and CDR2 is FQNEAQ (reference sequence). The V and J ends lost 4 bases and 6 bases respectively, with 10 bases between them. CDR3 sequence: CASSSRLSNEQFF. The DNA of the CDR3 is TGTGCCAGCAGCTCGAGACTTAGCAATGAGCAGTTCTTC.

The CDR3 DNA sequence: TGTGCCAGCATTACCATCGCCCGCAATCAGCCCCAGCATTTT. Protein: CASITIARNQPQHF. The V and J genes are TRBV28 and TRBJ1-5, with unresolved D. The V end lost 7 bases, the J end lost 2 bases, and 12 bases lay between the germline ends. Germline V lookup: CDR1 MDHEN, CDR2 SYDVKM. This CDR3 comprises 14 residues.

The chain joins TRBV10-1 to TRBJ2-7; D ambiguous. The CDR3 is made up of 14 amino acids. Germline CDR1 reads WNHNN; CDR2 reads SYGVQD (reference sequence). V lost 4 bases and J lost 0, with 10 bases in between. CDR3 protein: CASSGAESSYEQYF. The CDR3 DNA is TGCGCCAGCAGTGGGGCGGAGAGCTCCTACGAGCAGTACTTC.

The CDR3 DNA follows: TGTGCCAGCAGCTTAGTAGGTCGTGCAGATCACAATGAAAAACTGTTTTTT. Residues: CASSLVGRADHNEKLFF. The chain employs TRBV7-2 and TRBJ1-4, with D unclear. Deletions cut 1 base from V and 5 bases from J, with 17 bases between. The CDR3 spans 17 residues. Per the germline V gene, CDR1 is SGHTA and CDR2 is FQGNSA.

This clone was counted once. The chain carries TRBV5-1 and TRBJ1-1; TRBD1 matches 9 bases. Germline V CDR1 and CDR2: SGHRS, YFSETQ. Germline trimming cut 4 bases from V and 6 bases from J; bases unmatched to any gene: 7. The CDR3 has 14 amino acids. CDR3 sequence (DNA): TGCGCCAGCAGCGGACAGGGGCTTTGGGCTGAAGCTTTCTTT. This sequence encodes CASSGQGLWAEAFF.

This chain uses TRBV5-1 with TRBJ2-3; D gene ambiguous. Germline assignment: CDR1 SGHRS and CDR2 YFSETQ. V was shortened by 1 base and J by 6 bases, with 9 bases between the two germline ends. This CDR3 is built from 13 residues. CDR3 DNA sequence: TGCGCCAGCAGCTTGCCAGCCGGGGATACGCAGTATTTT. Protein sequence: CASSLPAGDTQYF.

The sample holds one count of this clone. Possible read error: a much larger clone is one base away. The chain couples TRBV29-1 to TRBJ2-5; a possible D gene is TRBD2 (5 bases). The ends were cut back, 4 bases at V and 7 bases at J, with 16 bases in the middle. This CDR3 is 13 amino acids long. The V gene's germline CDR1 is SQVTM and CDR2 ANQGSEA. The CDR3 here is CSVAEGARVTQYF. The CDR3 DNA follows: TGCAGCGTTGCCGAGGGAGCAAGGGTGACCCAGTACTTC.

The rearrangement uses TRBV11-3 and TRBJ2-1; 7 nucleotides match TRBD2. This CDR3 comprises 15 residues. The J segment lost 7 bases and the V segment lost 1 base, leaving 7 bases of the junction unmatched. The germline V gene encodes CDR1 SGHNT and CDR2 YENEEA. The CDR3 DNA is TGTGCCAGCAGCTTAGGTGGGAGGGCCCGGAATGAGCAGTTCTTC. This encodes CASSLGGRARNEQFF.

This chain joins TRBV5-1 and TRBJ2-1; TRBD2 agrees at 11 bases. This CDR3 spans 18 amino acids. V shed 4 bases and J 2 bases; nucleotides not matched to a gene: 11. Germline V gene sequence: CDR1 SGHRS, CDR2 YFSETQ. The CDR3 nucleotides read TGCGCCAGCAGCCTAACGATTCCTAGCGGGAGGACCTACAATGAGCAGTTCTTC. This sequence encodes CASSLTIPSGRTYNEQFF.

The rearrangement joins TRBV7-2 to TRBJ2-3; the D is unclear. Trimming left V 4 bases short and J 4 bases short, with 6 bases between. The CDR3 is made up of 12 amino acids. Germline assignment: CDR1 SGHTA and CDR2 FQGNSA. CDR3 nucleotides: TGTGCCAGCAGCTACCGAGCAGATACGCAGTATTTT. Its protein product is CASSYRADTQYF. Based on the CDR3 plus reference TRBV7-2 and TRBJ2-3, the full variable domain is GAGVSQSPSNKVTEKGKDVELRCDPISGHTALYWYRQSLGQGLEFLIYFQGNSAPDKSGLPSDRFSAERTGGSVSTLTIQRTQQEDSAVYLCASSYRADTQYFGPGTRLTVL.

The chain has TRBV27 and TRBJ2-2; 9 nucleotides agree with TRBD1. The CDR3 consists of 15 residues. With 2 bases clipped from V and 7 bases from J, the junction kept 5 bases outside the gene matches. The V gene's germline CDR1 is MNHEY and CDR2 SMNVEV (reference sequence). The CDR3 loop is CASSLITGGVGELFF. CDR3 coding DNA: TGTGCCAGCAGTTTAATTACAGGGGGCGTCGGGGAGCTGTTTTTT.

The rearrangement uses TRBV7-3 and TRBJ1-5; no firm D call. This CDR3 has 13 residues. Deletions cut 2 bases from V and 5 bases from J, with 7 bases between. Germline V gives CDR1 SGHTA, CDR2 FQGTGA. CDR3 protein: CASSLGPDQPQHF. CDR3 in DNA: TGTGCCAGCAGCTTAGGCCCCGATCAGCCCCAGCATTTT.

J is TRBJ2-7 and V is TRBV5-1; tentatively, D is TRBD2 (6 bases). Trimming removed 4 bases at V and 4 bases at J, with 21 bases between. The CDR3 loop spans 16 amino acids. Germline values: CDR1 SGHRS, CDR2 YFSETQ. CDR3 protein: CASSPTLARGGYEQYF. The CDR3 region has the DNA TGCGCCAGCAGCCCAACCCTGGCCCGAGGAGGGTACGAGCAGTACTTC. The full variable domain, rest sourced from reference TRBV5-1 and TRBJ2-7, is KAGVTQTPRYLIKTRGQQVTLSCSPISGHRSVSWYQQTPGQGLQFLFEYFSETQRNKGNFPGRFSGRQFSNSRSEMNVSTLELGDSALYLCASSPTLARGGYEQYFGPGTRLTVT.

Comments on this clone: Other nucleotide sequences from this sample produce the same CDR3. The V and J genes are TRBV7-2 and TRBJ2-2, with TRBD2 matching over 8 bases. Germline CDR1 SGHTA, CDR2 FQGNSA. V was pared by 5 bases and J by 2 bases, with 7 bases of the junction left unmatched. The CDR3 loop spans 16 amino acids. The CDR3 reads CASSPRGGANTGELFF. DNA for the CDR3: TGTGCCAGCAGCCCCCGGGGGGGGGCAAACACCGGGGAGCTGTTTTTT.

In its sample, this clone was seen once. The CDR3 coding sequence is TGTGCCAGCAGCTTAGCCCAGACTAGCAACCCCACCAATGAGCAGTTCTTC. This translates into CASSLAQTSNPTNEQFF. The rearrangement joins TRBV7-9 to TRBJ2-1, with 7 nucleotides matching TRBD2. J was trimmed by 6 bases and V by 0 bases; bases with no gene match: 11. The CDR3 totals 17 residues. CDR1 and CDR2 from the germline V gene are SEHNR and FQNEAQ (reference sequence).